This T cell receptor beta chain was identified during a study of cytomegalovirus exposure and HLA in healthy donors. Findings and limits, study-wide: For cytomegalovirus status, the classifier reportedly gave diagnoses with high specificity and sensitivity. The listing of 150 or so TCR beta chains classed them as cytomegalovirus-associated.

Per the germline V gene, CDR1 is SGDLS and CDR2 is YYNGEE. The CDR3 consists of 15 residues. With 0 bases clipped from V and 10 bases from J, the junction kept 8 bases outside the gene matches. Data came from immunoSEQ multiplex PCR; TCRdb stores just in-frame clones and leaves some out. The data show roughly 120,000 clones, more than 70% seen once. Comments on this clone: The antigen is unknown.

This receptor was taken from a woman aged 30 to 39 in good health and CMV-seronegative. The V gene is TRBV9, the J gene TRBJ2-1; 9 positions agree with TRBD2. What was sequenced was PBMCs. The CDR3 loop is CASSVDSGGSGEQFF. CDR3 DNA: TGTGCCAGCAGCGTAGATAGCGGGGGTTCCGGGGAGCAGTTCTTC. Full variable domain (outside the CDR3, taken from reference TRBV9 and TRBJ2-1): DSGVTQTPKHLITATGQRVTLRCSPRSGDLSVYWYQQSLDQGLQFLIQYYNGEERAKGNILERFSAQQFPDLHSELNLSSLELGDSALYFCASSVDSGGSGEQFFGPGTRLTVL.